These 18 T cell receptor beta chains were all obtained from the same sample, sequenced in a study of cytomegalovirus exposure and HLA in healthy donors. PCR amplification relied on 60 Vbeta primers (plus 13 Jbeta primers). The method was immunoSEQ multiplex PCR; TCRdb's version includes in-frame clones alone and lacks a portion of them. The sample gives roughly 160,000 clones, roughly 79% of which show up once; approximately 13% is in the top ten. The specimen sequenced was PBMCs. The receptors were sampled from a woman in her fifties or sixties in good health and CMV-seronegative.

This clone occurred once. The V call is TRBV27, the J call TRBJ1-3, with 9 bases identical to TRBD1. This CDR3 is 15 amino acids long. Germline-derived CDR1 and CDR2 are MNHEY and SMNVEV (reference sequence). V shed 5 bases and J 4 bases; nucleotides not matched to a gene: 6. Here the CDR3 DNA reads TGTGCCAGCAGTCCCTACAGGGGGCTAGGAAACACCATATATTTT. Translating it yields CASSPYRGLGNTIYF.

The V and J genes are TRBV15 and TRBJ2-1; 7 nucleotides match TRBD2. After removal of 5 bases from V and 7 bases from J, the junction contained 8 bases not matched to a gene. This CDR3 comprises 14 residues. Germline V gene lookup returns CDR1 LNHNV and CDR2 YYDKDF (reference sequence). CDR3 nucleotide sequence: TGTGCCACCAGCCCACGTCGGGGAGGGAATGAGCAGTTCTTC. Its translation is CATSPRRGGNEQFF.

This sequence joins TRBV5-6 and TRBJ1-2; D is unresolved. Deletions cut 7 bases from V and 0 bases from J, with 16 bases between. The CDR3 is made up of 15 amino acids. Looked up from germline, CDR1 is SGHDT and CDR2 is YYEEEE. CDR3 in amino acids: CASVRVRGSNYGYTF. CDR3 DNA sequence: TGTGCCAGCGTTAGGGTTCGGGGTTCTAACTATGGCTACACCTTC.

This clone was detected only a few times. The chain combines TRBV7-9 with TRBJ1-3; 9 bases align to TRBD1. The V segment lost 5 bases and the J segment 4 bases; nucleotides outside the gene matches: 9. The CDR3 is made up of 16 amino acids. Germline V lookup: CDR1 SEHNR, CDR2 FQNEAQ (reference sequence). CDR3 sequence reads: CASSPGTGLRGNTIYF. The CDR3 region has the DNA TGTGCCAGCAGCCCCGGGACAGGGCTAAGAGGAAACACCATATATTTT.

The chain couples TRBV19 to TRBJ1-4; the D is unclear. Trimming took 3 bases from V and 1 from J, leaving 15 bases between them. CDR1 and CDR2 (germline): LNHDA, SQIVND (reference sequence). The CDR3 extends over 17 amino acids. CDR3 sequence: CASSMRTPRGTNEKLFF. The CDR3 DNA sequence: TGTGCCAGTAGTATGCGGACGCCCCGGGGAACTAATGAAAAACTGTTTTTT.

The chain couples TRBV7-2 to TRBJ2-5; D is perhaps TRBD2 (7 bases). The CDR3 sequence is 13 residues long. Germline assignment: CDR1 SGHTA and CDR2 FQGNSA. Trimming removed 7 bases at V and 5 bases at J, with 14 bases between. As DNA, the CDR3 is TGTGCCAGCACCTTGGAGGGGGGGGAGACCCAGTACTTC. It codes for CASTLEGGETQYF. Full variable domain (outside the CDR3, taken from reference TRBV7-2 and TRBJ2-5): GAGVSQSPSNKVTEKGKDVELRCDPISGHTALYWYRQSLGQGLEFLIYFQGNSAPDKSGLPSDRFSAERTGGSVSTLTIQRTQQEDSAVYLCASTLEGGETQYFGPGTRLLVL.

The chain uses TRBV6-1 and TRBJ1-1; D perhaps matches TRBD1 (5 bases). Germline loops: CDR1 MNHNS, CDR2 SASEGT. V was cut by 8 bases and J by 3 bases, with 16 bases left in between. The CDR3 spans 14 residues. The CDR3 spells CASSQPGVDTEAFF. In DNA form, the CDR3 reads TGTGCCAGCTCACAGCCGGGGGTGGACACTGAAGCTTTCTTT.

The chain recombines TRBV29-1 with TRBJ1-1, with D hard to call. V was cut by 6 bases and J by 6 bases, with 11 bases left in between. This CDR3 has 11 residues. Germline CDR1 is SQVTM and CDR2 is ANQGSEA. The DNA for the CDR3 is TGCAGCGTCTTACGAGGCGCTGAAGCTTTCTTT. This gives the protein CSVLRGAEAFF.

The chain joins TRBV11-3 to TRBJ2-7; no clear D gene. Germline assignment: CDR1 SGHNT and CDR2 YENEEA. V dropped 0 bases and J dropped 0 bases, with 15 bases sitting between them. The CDR3 has 17 residues. CDR3 sequence: CASSLDYDTFFSYEQYF. The CDR3 DNA reads as TGTGCCAGCAGCTTAGATTACGACACCTTCTTCTCCTACGAGCAGTACTTC.

This clone appeared a few times. This chain uses TRBV7-2 with TRBJ2-1; D not certain. The CDR3 consists of 12 residues. CDR1 SGHTA and CDR2 FQGNSA come from the germline V gene. Between the trimmed V and J ends, which lost 5 bases and 9 bases, there was a span of 11 bases. The CDR3 is CASSHQIFEQFF. CDR3 nucleotide sequence: TGTGCCAGCAGCCACCAGATTTTTGAGCAGTTCTTC. Complete variable domain (other parts from reference TRBV7-2 and TRBJ2-1): GAGVSQSPSNKVTEKGKDVELRCDPISGHTALYWYRQSLGQGLEFLIYFQGNSAPDKSGLPSDRFSAERTGGSVSTLTIQRTQQEDSAVYLCASSHQIFEQFFGPGTRLTVL.

The rearrangement joins TRBV27 to TRBJ2-5; TRBD2 might be the D (6 bases). The CDR3 is 12 residues long. V lost 2 bases to trimming and J lost 11 bases, with 12 bases between them. Germline values: CDR1 MNHEY, CDR2 SMNVEV (reference sequence). The CDR3 region has the DNA TGTGCCAGCAGTTTACGCGGCGGGGAGCAGTACTTC. This sequence encodes CASSLRGGEQYF.

This chain joins TRBV10-3 and TRBJ1-1; D is unresolved. The V gene's germline CDR1 is ENHRY and CDR2 SYGVKD. The CDR3 runs to 13 residues. V shed 4 bases and J shed 1 base, with 7 bases lying between them. The CDR3 DNA sequence: TGTGCCATCAGTGGGCAGGCGAACACTGAAGCTTTCTTT. It yields the protein CAISGQANTEAFF.

This clone came up once. The V gene is TRBV7-3, the J gene TRBJ2-6; possibly TRBD1 for D (6 bases). CDR1 and CDR2 (germline): SGHTA, FQGTGA. The CDR3 has 14 amino acids. V gave up 5 bases and J gave up 8 bases, with 13 bases separating them. The CDR3 loop is CASSPVQGPNVLTF. The CDR3 DNA reads TGTGCCAGCAGCCCCGTACAGGGTCCCAACGTCCTGACTTTC.

The chain is built from TRBV6-5 and TRBJ2-3; 7 positions agree with TRBD2. V was pared by 2 bases and J by 2 bases, with 4 bases of the junction left unmatched. In germline, CDR1 is MNHEY, CDR2 SVGAGI. The CDR3 extends over 15 amino acids. The CDR3 spells CASSYPGLVTDTQYF. The CDR3 DNA is TGTGCCAGCAGTTACCCTGGACTAGTCACAGATACGCAGTATTTT.

The J gene is TRBJ1-4, the V gene TRBV19, with D possibly TRBD1 on 6 matching bases. Germline loops: CDR1 LNHDA, CDR2 SQIVND (reference sequence). Trimming took 7 bases from V and 8 from J, leaving 17 bases between them. There are 14 residues in the CDR3. CDR3 residues: CASIGHRESEKLFF. The CDR3 DNA reads as TGTGCCAGTATTGGGCACAGGGAGAGCGAAAAACTGTTTTTT.

This chain links TRBV7-9 with TRBJ1-1; possible D gene TRBD1, 6 bases. In germline, CDR1 is SEHNR, CDR2 FQNEAQ (reference sequence). V lost 3 bases and J 6 bases, leaving 11 bases between the germline ends. This CDR3 comprises 13 residues. CDR3 in DNA: TGTGCCAGCAGCTTTTGGGGGCAGCCTGAAGCTTTCTTT. Translation: CASSFWGQPEAFF.

The chain employs TRBV9 and TRBJ2-7, with D unclear. In germline, CDR1 is SGDLS, CDR2 YYNGEE. V lost 1 base and J 3 bases, leaving 8 bases between the germline ends. This CDR3 contains 13 residues. The CDR3 DNA is TGTGCCAGCAGCGTAAACTCCAACTACGAGCAGTACTTC. Translation: CASSVNSNYEQYF.

CDR3 sequence (DNA): TGTGCCAGCAGCTTTCTAGCGGGGGGCAGCTCCTACGAGCAGTACTTC. It yields the protein CASSFLAGGSSYEQYF. This chain joins TRBV7-8 and TRBJ2-7, with 11 bases lining up with TRBD2. The V segment lost 3 bases and the J segment 0 bases; nucleotides outside the gene matches: 4. CDR3 length equals 16 residues. CDR1 is SGHVS and CDR2 is FQNEAQ in the germline V gene.